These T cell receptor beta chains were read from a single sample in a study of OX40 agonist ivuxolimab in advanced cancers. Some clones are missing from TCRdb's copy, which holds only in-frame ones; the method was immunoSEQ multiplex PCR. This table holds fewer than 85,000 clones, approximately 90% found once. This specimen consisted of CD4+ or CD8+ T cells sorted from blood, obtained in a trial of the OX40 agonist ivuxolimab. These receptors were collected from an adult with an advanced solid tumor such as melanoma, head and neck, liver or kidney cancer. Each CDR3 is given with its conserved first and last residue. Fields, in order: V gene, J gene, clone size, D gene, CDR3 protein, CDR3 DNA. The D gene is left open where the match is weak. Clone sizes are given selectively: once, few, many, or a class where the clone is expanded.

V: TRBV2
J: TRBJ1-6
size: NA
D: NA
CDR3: CASRPDRHPNSPLHF
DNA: TGTGCCAGCAGACCAGACAGACACCCCAATTCACCCCTCCACTTT

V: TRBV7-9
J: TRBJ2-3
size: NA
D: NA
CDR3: CASSLSSTSTDTQYF
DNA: TGTGCCAGCAGCTTAAGTAGTACTAGCACAGATACGCAGTATTTT

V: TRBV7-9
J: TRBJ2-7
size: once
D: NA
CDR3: CASSLSRDEQYF
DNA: TGTGCCAGCAGCTTAAGCAGAGACGAGCAGTACTTC

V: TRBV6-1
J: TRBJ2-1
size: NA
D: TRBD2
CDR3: CASKLGLAGQVEQFF
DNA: TGTGCCAGCAAGCTGGGACTAGCGGGACAGGTTGAGCAGTTCTTC

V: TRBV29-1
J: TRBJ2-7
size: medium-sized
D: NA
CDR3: CSVKGGSSYEQYF
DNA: TGCAGCGTCAAGGGGGGTAGCTCCTACGAGCAGTACTTC

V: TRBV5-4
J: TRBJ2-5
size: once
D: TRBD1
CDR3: CASRKGAGETQYF
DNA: TGTGCCAGCAGGAAGGGGGCTGGGGAGACCCAGTACTTC

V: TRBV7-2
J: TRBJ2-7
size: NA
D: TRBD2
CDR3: CASSKTSGAYEQYF
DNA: TGTGCCAGCAGTAAGACTAGCGGAGCCTACGAGCAGTACTTC

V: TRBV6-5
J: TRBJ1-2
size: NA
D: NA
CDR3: CATTLAGMYGYTF
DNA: TGTGCCACCACCCTCGCCGGCATGTATGGCTACACCTTC

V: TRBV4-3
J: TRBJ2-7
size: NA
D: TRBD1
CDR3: CASSQGQGAREQYF
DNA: TGCGCCAGCAGCCAAGGACAGGGAGCTCGCGAGCAGTACTTC

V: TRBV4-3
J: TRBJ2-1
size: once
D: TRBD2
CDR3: CASSQLAGDYNEQFF
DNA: TGCGCCAGCAGCCAACTAGCGGGAGATTACAATGAGCAGTTCTTC

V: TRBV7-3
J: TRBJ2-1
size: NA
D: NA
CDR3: CASSPPDRDNEQFF
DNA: TGTGCCAGCAGCCCCCCGGACAGAGACAATGAGCAGTTCTTC

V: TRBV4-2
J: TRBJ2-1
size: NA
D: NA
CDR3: CASSQASSSYNEQFF
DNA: TGTGCCAGCAGCCAAGCCTCGAGCTCCTACAATGAGCAGTTCTTC

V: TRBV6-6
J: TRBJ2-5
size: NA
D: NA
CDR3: CASLRGSGETQYF
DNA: TGTGCCAGCCTCCGGGGGTCTGGTGAGACCCAGTACTTC

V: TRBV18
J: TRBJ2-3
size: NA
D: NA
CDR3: CASSPRVPTGPEADTQYF
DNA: TGTGCCAGCTCACCAAGGGTGCCAACAGGGCCGGAGGCAGATACGCAGTATTTT

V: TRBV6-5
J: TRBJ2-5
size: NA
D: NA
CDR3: CASSYGEFGAQYF
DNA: TGTGCCAGCAGTTACGGGGAGTTCGGGGCCCAGTACTTC

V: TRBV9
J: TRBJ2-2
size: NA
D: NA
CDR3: CASSVIGVSNTGELFF
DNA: TGTGCCAGCAGCGTAATCGGGGTTTCGAACACCGGGGAGCTGTTTTTT

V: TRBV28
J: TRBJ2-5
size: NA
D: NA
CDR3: CASSRRGAGSQYF
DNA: TGTGCCAGCAGCCGCCGGGGGGCGGGGTCCCAGTACTTC

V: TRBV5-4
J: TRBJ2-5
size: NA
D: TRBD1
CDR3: CASSLRTGDQETQYF
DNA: TGTGCCAGCAGCTTGAGGACAGGCGACCAAGAGACCCAGTACTTC

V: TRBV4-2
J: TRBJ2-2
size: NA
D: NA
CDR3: CASSPNRGNTGELFF
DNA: TGTGCCAGCAGCCCGAACCGGGGGAACACCGGGGAGCTGTTTTTT

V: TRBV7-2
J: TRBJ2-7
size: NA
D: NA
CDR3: CASSARGTDLYEQYF
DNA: TGTGCCAGCAGCGCCCGCGGGACAGACCTCTACGAGCAGTACTTC

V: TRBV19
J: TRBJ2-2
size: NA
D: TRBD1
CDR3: CASMDRLHNTGELFF
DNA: TGTGCCAGTATGGACAGGCTGCATAACACCGGGGAGCTGTTTTTT

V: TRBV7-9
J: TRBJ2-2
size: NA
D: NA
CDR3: CASSLPEGRELFF
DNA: TGTGCCAGCAGCTTACCGGAGGGAAGGGAGCTGTTTTTT

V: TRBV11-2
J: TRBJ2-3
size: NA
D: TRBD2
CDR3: CASSLPGRGGDTQYF
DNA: TGTGCCAGCAGTCTCCCGGGACGGGGGGGAGATACGCAGTATTTT

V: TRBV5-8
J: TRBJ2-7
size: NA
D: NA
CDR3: CASSRRSYEQYF
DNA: TGTGCCAGCAGCCGGAGGTCCTACGAGCAGTACTTC

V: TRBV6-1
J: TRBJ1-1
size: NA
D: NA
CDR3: CASRDRSTEAFF
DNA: TGTGCCAGCAGGGACAGATCCACTGAAGCTTTCTTT

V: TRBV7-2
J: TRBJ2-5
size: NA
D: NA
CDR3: CASSLTQREKETQYF
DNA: TGTGCCAGCAGCTTAACGCAAAGGGAAAAGGAGACCCAGTACTTC

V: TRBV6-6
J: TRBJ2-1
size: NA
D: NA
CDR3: CASSYRDDDEQFF
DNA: TGTGCCAGCAGTTACAGGGACGACGATGAGCAGTTCTTC

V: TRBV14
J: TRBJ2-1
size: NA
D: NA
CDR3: CASSQVEGRGMNNEQFF
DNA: TGTGCCAGCAGCCAAGTTGAGGGCAGGGGTATGAACAATGAGCAGTTCTTC

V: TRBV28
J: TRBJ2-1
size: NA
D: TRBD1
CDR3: CASRFRDRGNNEQFF
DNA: TGTGCCAGCAGGTTCCGGGACAGGGGCAACAATGAGCAGTTCTTC

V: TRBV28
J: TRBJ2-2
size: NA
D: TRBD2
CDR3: CASISGTVAGELFF
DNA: TGTGCCAGCATTAGCGGGACTGTGGCCGGGGAGCTGTTTTTT

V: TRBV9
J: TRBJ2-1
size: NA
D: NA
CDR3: CASSVSAAGYEQFF
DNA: TGTGCCAGCAGCGTATCCGCAGCTGGCTATGAGCAGTTCTTC

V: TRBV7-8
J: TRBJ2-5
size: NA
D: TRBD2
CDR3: CASSFERGGGETQYF
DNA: TGTGCCAGCAGCTTCGAGCGGGGTGGTGGGGAGACCCAGTACTTC

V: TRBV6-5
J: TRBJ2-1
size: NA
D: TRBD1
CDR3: CASSRTGLFGNEQFF
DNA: TGTGCCAGCAGCCGGACAGGGCTATTCGGGAATGAGCAGTTCTTC

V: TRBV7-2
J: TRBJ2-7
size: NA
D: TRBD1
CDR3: CASSFDRDSYEQYF
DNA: TGTGCCAGCAGCTTTGACAGGGACTCCTACGAGCAGTACTTC

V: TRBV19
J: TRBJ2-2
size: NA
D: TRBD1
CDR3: CASSIGQGGTGELFF
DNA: TGTGCCAGTAGTATAGGACAGGGCGGCACCGGGGAGCTGTTTTTT

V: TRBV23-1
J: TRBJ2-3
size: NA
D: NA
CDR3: CASSLLTPAVSSTDTQYF
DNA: TGCGCCAGCAGTCTTTTAACACCAGCGGTCTCTAGCACAGATACGCAGTATTTT

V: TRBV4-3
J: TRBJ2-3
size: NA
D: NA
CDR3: CASHLPGVATDTQYF
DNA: TGCGCCAGCCACCTTCCGGGGGTGGCCACAGATACGCAGTATTTT

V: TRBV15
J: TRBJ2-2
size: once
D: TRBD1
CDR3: CATSEIDRDTGELFF
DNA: TGTGCCACCAGTGAAATTGACAGGGATACCGGGGAGCTGTTTTTT

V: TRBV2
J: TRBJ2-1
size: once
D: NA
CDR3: CASSLMGSYNEQFF
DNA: TGTGCCAGCAGTCTAATGGGGTCCTACAATGAGCAGTTCTTC

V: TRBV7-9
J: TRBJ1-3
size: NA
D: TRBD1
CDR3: CASNHRGRGNTIYF
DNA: TGTGCCAGCAACCACAGGGGGCGAGGAAACACCATATATTTT

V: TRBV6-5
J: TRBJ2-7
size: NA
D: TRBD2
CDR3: CASSYSGRADYEQYF
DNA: TGTGCCAGCAGTTACAGCGGGAGGGCCGACTACGAGCAGTACTTC

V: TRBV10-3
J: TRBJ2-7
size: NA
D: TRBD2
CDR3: CAISGGLAVSYEQYF
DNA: TGTGCCATCAGTGGGGGACTAGCGGTTTCCTACGAGCAGTACTTC

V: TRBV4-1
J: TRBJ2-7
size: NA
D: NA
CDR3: CASSQGLLRTTPSYEQYF
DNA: TGCGCCAGCAGCCAAGGTCTTTTGAGGACTACCCCGAGCTACGAGCAGTACTTC

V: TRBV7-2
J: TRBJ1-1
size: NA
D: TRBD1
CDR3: CASSLSTGDWTEAFF
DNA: TGTGCCAGCAGCTTATCGACAGGGGATTGGACTGAAGCTTTCTTT

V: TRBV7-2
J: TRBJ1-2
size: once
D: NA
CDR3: CASSLATVYGYTF
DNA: TGTGCCAGCAGCTTAGCGACAGTCTATGGCTACACCTTC